What follows are 3 T cell receptor beta chains derived from one specimen sequenced in a study of PD-1 blockade in classical Hodgkin lymphoma. No patient escaped relapse after autologous stem cell transplantation, and brentuximab vedotin exposure varied. Clones were read by immunoSEQ multiplex PCR, and TCRdb kept only the in-frame ones, dropping some. Of about 40,000 clones in the sample, over 65% are singletons; the top ten hold approximately 11%. The sample in question was peripheral blood mononuclear cells (PBMCs), obtained at baseline. Receptors were obtained from a human donor with classical Hodgkin lymphoma.

This clone was recorded a few times. V usage is TRBV30 and J usage is TRBJ1-1, with no clear D. Trimming shortened V by 0 bases and J by 11 bases, and 16 bases separated the two germline ends. The CDR3 covers 13 residues. From germline, CDR1 is GTSNPN and CDR2 SVGIG (reference sequence). Written as DNA, the CDR3 is TGTGCCTGGAGTGTTATTCTGGGGTTGGGTGCTTTCTTT. Encoded protein: CAWSVILGLGAFF.

This clone was observed a handful of times. The chain links TRBV7-6 to TRBJ2-7; D gene ambiguous. The ends were cut back, 2 bases at V and 2 bases at J, with 7 bases in the middle. The CDR3 has 13 amino acids. From germline, CDR1 is SGHVS and CDR2 FNYEAQ. CDR3: CASSLTDPYEQYF. As DNA, the CDR3 is TGTGCCAGCAGCTTAACGGACCCCTACGAGCAGTACTTC.

CDR3 sequence (DNA): TGTGCCATCAGTGCGGACAGGCTGAACACTGAAGCTTTCTTT. It is translated as CAISADRLNTEAFF. The gene calls are TRBV10-3 and TRBJ1-1, with 7 bases that match TRBD1. V was pared by 4 bases and J by 0 bases, with 2 bases of the junction left unmatched. The CDR3 runs to 14 residues. Per germline, CDR1 ENHRY and CDR2 SYGVKD.